Here is one T cell receptor beta chain with its context. Its antigen is as yet unknown. The data derive from a study of post-analysis software for immune sequencing data. Unique molecular identifiers were present in the TCR beta cDNA libraries. TCRdb reprocessed the PCR reads with MiXCR, giving one entry per CDR3 protein. This repertoire shows roughly 650,000 distinct CDR3 sequences, approximately 59% found once; its top ten account for approximately 10%. This CDR3 is 15 amino acids long. The trim removed 6 bases at V and 1 base at J, leaving 5 bases unmatched. Study-wide points: Normalized Chao1 diversity was significantly lower in multiple sclerosis patients than in controls. TRBV5-6, TRBV5-1 and TRBV20-1 were among roughly 5 TRBV segments more frequent in patients than controls.

The chain joins TRBV12-3 or TRBV12-4 to TRBJ2-3; 9 bases agree with TRBD1. This TCR was recovered from a girl aged 2 to 10 with multiple sclerosis. The source material was blood. As DNA, the CDR3 is TGTGCCAGCAGGCAGACAGGGGGTCGCACAGATACGCAGTATTTT. Its translation is CASRQTGGRTDTQYF.